This TCR beta chain originates from a study of cytomegalovirus exposure and HLA in healthy donors. The CDR3 has 14 amino acids. Trimming shortened V by 0 bases and J by 9 bases, and 12 bases separated the two germline ends. Germline V gene lookup returns CDR1 LNHNV and CDR2 YYDKDF (reference sequence). Vbeta (60) and Jbeta (13) primers were used in the PCR. Sequencing was performed with immunoSEQ multiplex PCR; in TCRdb, only in-frame clones are kept and a portion is missing. Among some 160,000 clones listed, approximately 80% were seen once. The sample taken for sequencing was PBMCs. This TCR came from a woman between 35 and 50 years old in good health and CMV-seropositive. The V and J genes are TRBV15 and TRBJ1-3, with unresolved D. The chain's CDR3 is CATSRESLPGTIYF. DNA of the CDR3: TGTGCCACCAGCAGAGAATCACTCCCGGGCACCATATATTTT.